This T cell receptor (beta chain) appears in the sequencing data of a study of blood T cells in healthy people across ages. Background on the study: Template switching recovered approximately one barcoded beta molecule for every two T cells. The study's findings and limits: Age brought a roughly linear fall in TCR beta diversity measured per million T cells. Changes in expanded clonotypes were possibly confounded, as the CMV status of donors was unknown.

Germline CDR1 is MGHRA and CDR2 is YSYEKL. The germline V and J ends were trimmed by 0 bases and 1 base, with 13 bases remaining between them. This CDR3 region has 16 residues. Regarding this clonotype: Its target is unknown.

The use of a sample-barcoded 5' primer and a J-beta primer mix characterized a second PCR of about 6 to 11 cycles. Via MiXCR, TCRdb re-called the 5' RACE reads, giving one row per CDR3 protein. Seen here are about 1.6 million distinct CDR3 sequences, roughly 32% observed once, and the top ten hold roughly 10%. No fewer than 7 million PBMCs went into each sample. Sequencing used blood. The origin of this receptor is a woman aged 25 to 39 in good health. The chain carries TRBV4-1 and TRBJ2-7; either TRBD1 or TRBD2 may supply D (5 bases each). CDR3 residues: CASSQDPRGRSYEQYF. DNA for the CDR3: TGCGCCAGCAGCCAAGATCCGAGGGGAAGATCCTACGAGCAGTACTTC.